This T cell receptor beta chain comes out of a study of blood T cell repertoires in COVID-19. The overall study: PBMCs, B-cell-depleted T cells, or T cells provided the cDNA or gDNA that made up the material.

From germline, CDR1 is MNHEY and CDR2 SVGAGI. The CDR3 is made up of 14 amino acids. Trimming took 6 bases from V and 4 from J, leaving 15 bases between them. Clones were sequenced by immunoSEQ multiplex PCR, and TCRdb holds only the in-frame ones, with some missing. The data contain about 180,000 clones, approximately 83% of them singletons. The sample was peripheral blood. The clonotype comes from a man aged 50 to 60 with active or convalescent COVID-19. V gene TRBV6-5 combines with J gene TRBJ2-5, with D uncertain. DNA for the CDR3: TGTGCCAGCAGCCCAGCGACCGTCGGAGAGACCCAGTACTTC. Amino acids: CASSPATVGETQYF.